The rows below give T cell receptor beta chains drawn from one sample of a study of CD8+ T cells in alopecia areata. This table comes from immunoSEQ multiplex PCR, and its TCRdb copy is limited to in-frame clones, with some not included. The table lists some 190,000 clones, roughly three fifths of them singletons. The specimen was CD4+ T cells sorted from blood, collected at roughly week 49, from a patient treated with tofacitinib. The receptors originated from a human donor with alopecia areata. Each CDR3 is given with its conserved first and last residue. Each record gives: clone size, J gene, D gene, V gene, CDR3 DNA, CDR3 protein. A D gene is named only where the DNA matches it firmly. A clone size is listed for some rows: how often the clone was seen (once, few, many), or a class if it is expanded.

-,TRBJ2-5,-,TRBV9,TGTGCCAGCAGCGTAGTAGATCTAGCGCTTTTATGGATGTCGGAGACCCAGTACTTC,CASSVVDLALLWMSETQYF
-,TRBJ2-1,-,TRBV4-3,TGCGCCAGCAGCCAAGATGGCCAAGTCAATGAGCAGTTCTTC,CASSQDGQVNEQFF
-,TRBJ1-2,-,TRBV29-1,TGCAGCGTTGATTTTTCCAGGGATTCTGGTGGCTACACCTTC,CSVDFSRDSGGYTF
-,TRBJ2-1,TRBD1,TRBV29-1,TGCAGCGTCCCGGGACAGGCTTACAATGAGCAGTTCTTC,CSVPGQAYNEQFF
-,TRBJ2-7,TRBD1,TRBV4-1,TGCGCCAGCAGCCAAGGGTGGGGACAGGGGGTCAACGAGCAGTACTTC,CASSQGWGQGVNEQYF
-,TRBJ1-5,TRBD1,TRBV6-5,TGTGCCAGCAGCTCCAGACAGGGGTGGAATCAGCCCCAGCATTTT,CASSSRQGWNQPQHF
-,TRBJ1-1,-,TRBV30,TGTGCCTGGAGTGAGACAGGCACTGAAGCTTTCTTT,CAWSETGTEAFF
-,TRBJ1-1,TRBD1,TRBV5-1,TGCGCCAGCAGAACCCCGGGACAGGGGACTGAAGCTTTCTTT,CASRTPGQGTEAFF
-,TRBJ2-7,-,TRBV15,TGTGCCACCAGCAGGACCGCCGGGACCTACGAGCAGTACTTC,CATSRTAGTYEQYF
-,TRBJ2-3,TRBD1,TRBV7-2,TGTGCCAGCAGCACCAACCCGGGACAGGGAGACACAGATACGCAGTATTTT,CASSTNPGQGDTDTQYF
-,TRBJ1-2,-,TRBV10-3,TGTGCCATCAGTGGGGCCATAGGCTACACCTTC,CAISGAIGYTF
-,TRBJ2-3,TRBD2,TRBV9,TGTGCCAGCAGCGTAGGTCTAGCGGACGCTACGCAGTATTTT,CASSVGLADATQYF
-,TRBJ1-2,-,TRBV7-9,TGTGCCAGCAGACGGACACCCGGGGATTCTAACTATGGCTACACCTTC,CASRRTPGDSNYGYTF
-,TRBJ1-5,-,TRBV10-3,TGTGCCATCAGAGCGGAGAATCAGCCCCAGCATTTT,CAIRAENQPQHF
-,TRBJ1-1,-,TRBV20-1,TGCAGTACCGGGAGTCTCACTGAAGCTTTCTTT,CSTGSLTEAFF
-,TRBJ2-7,-,TRBV28,TGTGCCAGCAGTCGGTACGAGCAGTACTTC,CASSRYEQYF
-,TRBJ2-2,-,TRBV30,TGTGCCTGGAGTGTACGTAACACCGGGGAGCTGTTTTTT,CAWSVRNTGELFF
-,TRBJ2-7,TRBD1,TRBV14,TGTGCCAGCAGCCAGCGACAGGGGGCACGAATTTCCTACGAGCAGTACTTC,CASSQRQGARISYEQYF
-,TRBJ2-5,TRBD2,TRBV7-2,TGTGCCAGCAGCTTAGAGCCTAGCGGGGTTTCCAGTGTGACCCAGTACTTC,CASSLEPSGVSSVTQYF
few,TRBJ2-2,TRBD2,TRBV7-9,TGTGCCAGCGGGGGACTAGCCGGGGAGCTGTTTTTT,CASGGLAGELFF
few,TRBJ1-6,-,TRBV30,TGTGCCTGGAGTCGACAGTCATTATCCTATAATTCACCCCTCCACTTT,CAWSRQSLSYNSPLHF
-,TRBJ2-7,-,TRBV29-1,TGCAGCGTTGGTCTCACCACCTACGAGCAGTACTTC,CSVGLTTYEQYF
-,TRBJ2-1,-,TRBV29-1,TGCAGCGTTGAAGTTTATGTACCATCCTACAATGAGCAGTTCTTC,CSVEVYVPSYNEQFF
few,TRBJ2-7,-,TRBV29-1,TGCAGCGTTGTCTTTTTGGGCTCCCAGAACTCCTACGAGCAGTACTTC,CSVVFLGSQNSYEQYF
once,TRBJ2-7,TRBD1,TRBV11-2,TGTGCCAGCAGCTTAACAGGGGGCACAGTCTACGAGCAGTACTTC,CASSLTGGTVYEQYF
-,TRBJ2-7,TRBD1,TRBV29-1,TGCAGCGTTGAAGGCCTGACAGGGGACTACGAGCAGTACTTC,CSVEGLTGDYEQYF
-,TRBJ1-1,TRBD1,TRBV7-3,TGTGCCAGCAGCTTAAGAGGGACAGCAAAGATGAACACTGAAGCTTTCTTT,CASSLRGTAKMNTEAFF
few,TRBJ2-2,-,TRBV12-5,TGTGCTAGTGGTATTGATAACACCGGGGAGCTGTTTTTT,CASGIDNTGELFF
-,TRBJ2-6,-,TRBV29-1,TGCAGCGCCAAGGACAGATCTGGGGCCAACGTCCTGACTTTC,CSAKDRSGANVLTF
few,TRBJ1-2,-,TRBV29-1,TGCAGCGTTGAAGAACAGACACTTTATGGCTACACCTTC,CSVEEQTLYGYTF
once,TRBJ1-4,TRBD1,TRBV30,TGTGCCTGGAATCACCGGGACAGGATTAATGAAAAACTGTTTTTT,CAWNHRDRINEKLFF
-,TRBJ2-4,-,TRBV5-1,TGCGCCAGCAGCTTGTTGGGACAAAACATTCAGTACTTC,CASSLLGQNIQYF
-,TRBJ2-2,-,TRBV7-2,TGTGCCAGCAGCTTAGCAGCTACTACGAACACCGGGGAGCTGTTTTTT,CASSLAATTNTGELFF
-,TRBJ1-2,-,TRBV27,TGTGCCAGCAGCCGAAGAAGGGGCGGAAACTATGGCTACACCTTC,CASSRRRGGNYGYTF
few,TRBJ2-7,-,TRBV29-1,TGCAGCGCATACTTGCTAGGACAGTCTTCCTACGAGCAGTACTTC,CSAYLLGQSSYEQYF
many,TRBJ2-3,-,TRBV7-3,TGTGCCAGCAGCTTAAGAGAGGGGGATACGCAGTATTTT,CASSLREGDTQYF
-,TRBJ1-2,-,TRBV2,TGTGCCAGCAGTGAACGGGGACAACTCTATCGCTACACCTTC,CASSERGQLYRYTF
few,TRBJ2-6,-,TRBV5-1,TGCGCCAGCAGCCAAACAGGGCTCTCTGGGGCCAACGTCCTGACTTTC,CASSQTGLSGANVLTF
-,TRBJ1-1,-,TRBV6-6,TGTGCCAGCAGTTACCCAGGTGAAGCTTTCTTT,CASSYPGEAFF
-,TRBJ2-1,-,TRBV27,TGTGCCAGCAGTCACACTCAGCCCCCCAATGAGCAGTTCTTC,CASSHTQPPNEQFF
-,TRBJ2-3,-,TRBV30,TGTGCCTGGAATAGGAGTCCCTTTAGCACAGATACGCAGTATTTT,CAWNRSPFSTDTQYF
-,TRBJ2-4,-,TRBV6-5,TGTGCCACAGGGGGGCCAGCACTAGCCAAAAACATTCAGTACTTC,CATGGPALAKNIQYF